Listed below are T cell receptor beta chains from one sample, sequenced in a study of cytomegalovirus exposure and HLA in healthy donors. Some clones are missing from TCRdb's copy, which holds only in-frame ones; the method was immunoSEQ multiplex PCR. The sample has 100,000 to 150,000 clones, about four fifths seen once. Sequenced input: PBMCs. The receptors come from a woman in her 40s in good health and CMV-seropositive. CDR3s include the opening cysteine and the closing phenylalanine or tryptophan. A D gene is named only where the DNA matches it firmly. A clone size is listed for some rows: how often the clone was seen (once, few, many), or a class if it is expanded.

j_call: TRBJ1-2; d_call: NA; clone_size: NA; v_call: TRBV6-5; cdr3_nt: TGTGCCAGCAGTTTCAACACTGGGAGTGGCTACACCTTC; cdr3_aa: CASSFNTGSGYTF
j_call: TRBJ2-7; d_call: NA; clone_size: once; v_call: TRBV5-1; cdr3_nt: TGCGCCAGCCGGGAGCCGTCGCTGGGGGAGCAGTACTTC; cdr3_aa: CASREPSLGEQYF
j_call: TRBJ2-3; d_call: TRBD2; clone_size: NA; v_call: TRBV5-4; cdr3_nt: TGTGCCAGCAGCACCCAACTAGCGGGAGAATTAGATACGCAGTATTTT; cdr3_aa: CASSTQLAGELDTQYF
j_call: TRBJ2-3; d_call: TRBD2; clone_size: once; v_call: TRBV9; cdr3_nt: TGTGCCAGCAGCGTAGCCCTAGCGGGGTCCACAGATACGCAGTATTTT; cdr3_aa: CASSVALAGSTDTQYF
j_call: TRBJ1-4; d_call: TRBD1; clone_size: once; v_call: TRBV9; cdr3_nt: TGTGCCAGCCGACCGCCACAGGGGGAAAAACTGTTTTTT; cdr3_aa: CASRPPQGEKLFF
j_call: TRBJ1-5; d_call: NA; clone_size: NA; v_call: TRBV18; cdr3_nt: TGTGCCAGCTCACCACGAAGACTGGAGGGCAATCAGCCCCAGCATTTT; cdr3_aa: CASSPRRLEGNQPQHF
j_call: TRBJ2-7; d_call: TRBD2; clone_size: NA; v_call: TRBV7-2; cdr3_nt: TGTGCCAGCAGCTTCATCGGGTCGACTAGCTACAACTACGAGCAGTACTTC; cdr3_aa: CASSFIGSTSYNYEQYF
j_call: TRBJ2-2; d_call: NA; clone_size: few; v_call: TRBV18; cdr3_nt: TGTGCCAGCTTACAGACAACCACCGGGGAGCTGTTTTTT; cdr3_aa: CASLQTTTGELFF
j_call: TRBJ1-6; d_call: NA; clone_size: few; v_call: TRBV5-1; cdr3_nt: TGCGCCAGCCGCCCTGGGGGAGGCTCCTATAATTCACCCCTCCACTTT; cdr3_aa: CASRPGGGSYNSPLHF
j_call: TRBJ1-5; d_call: TRBD1; clone_size: NA; v_call: TRBV6-1; cdr3_nt: TGTGCCAGCAGTGGCGAACCGACAGGGGGACAGCCCCAGCATTTT; cdr3_aa: CASSGEPTGGQPQHF
j_call: TRBJ2-7; d_call: NA; clone_size: NA; v_call: TRBV6-4; cdr3_nt: TGTGCCAGCAGCCCTCTCTCGAGCTCCTACGAGCAGTACTTC; cdr3_aa: CASSPLSSSYEQYF
j_call: TRBJ1-1; d_call: TRBD1; clone_size: NA; v_call: TRBV9; cdr3_nt: TGTGCCAGCAGCCAGACAGGGGCAGGGAACACTGAAGCTTTCTTT; cdr3_aa: CASSQTGAGNTEAFF
j_call: TRBJ2-7; d_call: NA; clone_size: NA; v_call: TRBV7-8; cdr3_nt: TGTGCCAGCAGCTATTTCTCGGGGAGCTCCTACGAGCAGTACTTC; cdr3_aa: CASSYFSGSSYEQYF
j_call: TRBJ1-2; d_call: TRBD1; clone_size: NA; v_call: TRBV2; cdr3_nt: TGTGCCAGCAGGGGGGACAGCCGCTATGGCTACACCTTC; cdr3_aa: CASRGDSRYGYTF
j_call: TRBJ2-3; d_call: TRBD2; clone_size: NA; v_call: TRBV5-1; cdr3_nt: TGCGCCAGCAGCCCCGGACTAGCGGCGAACACAGATACGCAGTATTTT; cdr3_aa: CASSPGLAANTDTQYF
j_call: TRBJ1-1; d_call: NA; clone_size: few; v_call: TRBV25-1; cdr3_nt: TGTGCCAGCCGTACAGTGAACACTGAAGCTTTCTTT; cdr3_aa: CASRTVNTEAFF
j_call: TRBJ2-7; d_call: TRBD2; clone_size: NA; v_call: TRBV2; cdr3_nt: TGTGCCAGCAGTGGTGCTAGCGGGGCCTACGAGCAGTACTTC; cdr3_aa: CASSGASGAYEQYF
j_call: TRBJ2-1; d_call: NA; clone_size: NA; v_call: TRBV19; cdr3_nt: TGTGCCAGTAGTATAGGGACAGCTAATGAGCAGTTCTTC; cdr3_aa: CASSIGTANEQFF
j_call: TRBJ1-1; d_call: TRBD1; clone_size: NA; v_call: TRBV6-1; cdr3_nt: TGTGCCAGCAGTGACAATCCGGGACAGGGATTAAGCGCTTTCTTT; cdr3_aa: CASSDNPGQGLSAFF
j_call: TRBJ1-3; d_call: NA; clone_size: NA; v_call: TRBV2; cdr3_nt: TGTGCCTCCAGAGCGAGCTCTGGAAACACCATATATTTT; cdr3_aa: CASRASSGNTIYF
j_call: TRBJ1-5; d_call: TRBD1; clone_size: once; v_call: TRBV7-8; cdr3_nt: TGTGCCAGCAGCGGCGACAGGGTCGGCAATCAGCCCCAGCATTTT; cdr3_aa: CASSGDRVGNQPQHF
j_call: TRBJ1-5; d_call: TRBD1; clone_size: NA; v_call: TRBV6-5; cdr3_nt: TGTGCCAGCAGTCCACAGGGGGCCAATCAGCCCCAGCATTTT; cdr3_aa: CASSPQGANQPQHF
j_call: TRBJ2-3; d_call: NA; clone_size: NA; v_call: TRBV9; cdr3_nt: TGTGCCAGCAGCGACCACCCAGGCGCAGATACGCAGTATTTT; cdr3_aa: CASSDHPGADTQYF
j_call: TRBJ2-6; d_call: NA; clone_size: NA; v_call: TRBV5-1; cdr3_nt: TGCGCCAGCAGCTTGGTTACAGGGATTTCCATCTCTGGGGCCAACGTCCTGACTTTC; cdr3_aa: CASSLVTGISISGANVLTF
j_call: TRBJ2-7; d_call: NA; clone_size: NA; v_call: TRBV19; cdr3_nt: TGTGCCAGTAGTCTTCAAGGAGCCTCCGAGCAGTACTTC; cdr3_aa: CASSLQGASEQYF
j_call: TRBJ2-3; d_call: NA; clone_size: NA; v_call: TRBV7-8; cdr3_nt: TGTGCCAGCAGTTACCGGGACATCTTTGTAGATACGCAGTATTTT; cdr3_aa: CASSYRDIFVDTQYF
j_call: TRBJ2-7; d_call: TRBD1; clone_size: NA; v_call: TRBV5-4; cdr3_nt: TGTGCCAGCAGCTTGGCCGAGGGGGCCGATTTGGCGAGAGAGCAGTACTTC; cdr3_aa: CASSLAEGADLAREQYF
j_call: TRBJ1-1; d_call: TRBD1; clone_size: NA; v_call: TRBV27; cdr3_nt: TGTGCCACCAAGACAGGGGGCACTGAAGCTTTCTTT; cdr3_aa: CATKTGGTEAFF
j_call: TRBJ1-6; d_call: TRBD1; clone_size: NA; v_call: TRBV2; cdr3_nt: TGTGCCAGCAGGCAGGGGGCTAAGTCACCCCTCCACTTT; cdr3_aa: CASRQGAKSPLHF
j_call: TRBJ2-6; d_call: TRBD1; clone_size: NA; v_call: TRBV7-3; cdr3_nt: TGTGCCAGCAGCGGACAGGGGATAGCTGGGGCCAACGTCCTGACTTTC; cdr3_aa: CASSGQGIAGANVLTF
j_call: TRBJ1-2; d_call: NA; clone_size: once; v_call: TRBV30; cdr3_nt: TGTGCCTGCCCAAGTGGAACAGCCTACTATGGCTACACCTTC; cdr3_aa: CACPSGTAYYGYTF
j_call: TRBJ2-7; d_call: NA; clone_size: NA; v_call: TRBV9; cdr3_nt: TGTGCCAGCAGCGTAGGCGGTTCCTACGAGCAGTACTTC; cdr3_aa: CASSVGGSYEQYF
j_call: TRBJ2-1; d_call: NA; clone_size: NA; v_call: TRBV2; cdr3_nt: TGTGCCAGCAGTTGGGACCCTGGAGGGGGGAGGGATGAGCAGTTCTTC; cdr3_aa: CASSWDPGGGRDEQFF
j_call: TRBJ2-7; d_call: TRBD1; clone_size: NA; v_call: TRBV5-6; cdr3_nt: TGTGCCAGCAGCTTTCGACAGGGCGTGGTCTACGAGCAGTACTTC; cdr3_aa: CASSFRQGVVYEQYF
j_call: TRBJ2-1; d_call: NA; clone_size: NA; v_call: TRBV4-1; cdr3_nt: TGCGCCAGCAGCCGACAACTAGGGTTCTCCTACAATGAGCAGTTCTTC; cdr3_aa: CASSRQLGFSYNEQFF
j_call: TRBJ2-7; d_call: TRBD2; clone_size: NA; v_call: TRBV28; cdr3_nt: TGTGCCAGCAGTTTACCTCTGGGTAGCGGGGACACCTACGAGCAGTACTTC; cdr3_aa: CASSLPLGSGDTYEQYF
j_call: TRBJ2-1; d_call: NA; clone_size: few; v_call: TRBV7-2; cdr3_nt: TGTGCCAGCAGCCGCTCGAGGGAGACGAACAATGAGCAGTTCTTC; cdr3_aa: CASSRSRETNNEQFF
j_call: TRBJ2-1; d_call: TRBD1; clone_size: few; v_call: TRBV7-7; cdr3_nt: TGTGCTAGCAGCCCGGACAGGGGTTCTGGTGAGCAGTTCTTC; cdr3_aa: CASSPDRGSGEQFF
j_call: TRBJ2-7; d_call: TRBD2; clone_size: NA; v_call: TRBV9; cdr3_nt: TGTGCCAGCAGCGCGGGACTATTCAATTACGAGCAGTACTTC; cdr3_aa: CASSAGLFNYEQYF
j_call: TRBJ1-5; d_call: TRBD1; clone_size: NA; v_call: TRBV5-1; cdr3_nt: TGCGCCAGCAGCTTTGGGACAGGCCGCAATCAGCCCCAGCATTTT; cdr3_aa: CASSFGTGRNQPQHF
j_call: TRBJ1-2; d_call: NA; clone_size: NA; v_call: TRBV21-1; cdr3_nt: TGTGCCAGCAGCGAAGAGGGGCCTTATGGCTACACCTTC; cdr3_aa: CASSEEGPYGYTF
j_call: TRBJ2-1; d_call: TRBD2; clone_size: NA; v_call: TRBV5-4; cdr3_nt: TGTGCCAGCAGCTTAGGTCCGACTAGCGGGTCTCTCTACAATGAGCAGTTCTTC; cdr3_aa: CASSLGPTSGSLYNEQFF
j_call: TRBJ2-7; d_call: TRBD1; clone_size: NA; v_call: TRBV2; cdr3_nt: TGTGCCAGCAGTGATTGGGCCCGACAGGGAAGCTCCTACGAGCAGTACTTC; cdr3_aa: CASSDWARQGSSYEQYF
j_call: TRBJ2-1; d_call: TRBD2; clone_size: NA; v_call: TRBV19; cdr3_nt: TGTGCCAGTAGTTATGACCGGACTAGCGGGTGGAGCTCCTACAATGAGCAGTTCTTC; cdr3_aa: CASSYDRTSGWSSYNEQFF
j_call: TRBJ2-3; d_call: NA; clone_size: few; v_call: TRBV27; cdr3_nt: TGTGCCAGCAGCCTCCGGGACATAGATACGCAGTATTTT; cdr3_aa: CASSLRDIDTQYF